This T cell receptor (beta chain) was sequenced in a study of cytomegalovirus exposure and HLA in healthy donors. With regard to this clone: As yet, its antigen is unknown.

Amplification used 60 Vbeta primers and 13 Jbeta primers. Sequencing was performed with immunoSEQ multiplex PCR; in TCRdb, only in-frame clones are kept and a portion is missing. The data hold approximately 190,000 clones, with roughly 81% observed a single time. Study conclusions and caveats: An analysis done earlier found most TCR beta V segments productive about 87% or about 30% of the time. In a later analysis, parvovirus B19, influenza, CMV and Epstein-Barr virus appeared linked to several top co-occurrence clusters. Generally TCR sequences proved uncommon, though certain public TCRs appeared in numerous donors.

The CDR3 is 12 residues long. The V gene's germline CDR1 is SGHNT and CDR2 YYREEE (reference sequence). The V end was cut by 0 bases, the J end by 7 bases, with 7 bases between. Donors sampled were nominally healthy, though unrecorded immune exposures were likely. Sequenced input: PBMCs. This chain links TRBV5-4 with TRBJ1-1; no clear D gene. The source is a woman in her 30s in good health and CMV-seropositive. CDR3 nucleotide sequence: TGTGCCAGCAGCTTGGCCGGGAGTGAAGCTTTCTTT. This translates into CASSLAGSEAFF.